Reported below is one T cell receptor (beta chain). This clonotype occurred many times. Its antigen is still unknown. One base away there is no much larger clone; base qualities are not given. The method was 5' RACE. Sequencer: Illumina HiSeq 2500. A second roughly 6 to 11 cycle PCR used a sample-barcoded 5' primer and a J-beta primer mix. A template-switch 5' adaptor carrying 12 random nucleotides introduced a unique molecular identifier onto each TCR beta cDNA molecule. At least 2.5 million CDR3-containing paired-end reads were obtained from each sample. The Mint cDNA synthesis kit, primed by a TRBC-specific oligonucleotide, was used to synthesize first-strand cDNA from all RNA. Following uracil-DNA glycosylase treatment, a first 18-cycle PCR with universal primers M1SS and BC2_uni_R was performed on all cDNA. The study's own analysis went as follows. For normalization, 1 million high-quality reads were randomly selected from each sample, with every read carrying a distinct molecular identifier. Reads with shared molecular identifiers were discarded instead of being binned into consensus sequences. MiTCR, run with a Q25 quality threshold and the strictest error-elimination algorithm, handled CDR3 identification, clonotype clustering and error correction. A nonparametric unseen species model with Euler transformation was used to estimate lower-bound total TCR beta diversity. In TCRdb, the public reads were trimmed at Q25 with fastp and aligned with MiXCR, with productive beta chains retained. Each entry merges the rows of one CDR3 protein and shows their most common DNA and genes. The V and J calls shown here were made by TCRdb, not taken from the authors' results. This sample holds 550,000 to 800,000 distinct CDR3 sequences; under 25% were observed only once. The top ten clones comprise 3% to 4% of the sample.

Donors were 40 or so systemically healthy Caucasian individuals from Russia aged roughly 6 to 90 years. Each donor gave roughly 9.5 milliliters of peripheral blood, collected into EDTA-treated Vacutainer tubes. PBMCs were isolated by Ficoll-Paque density-gradient centrifugation, with at least 6 million obtained per sample. Total RNA, at least 5 micrograms per sample, was extracted from PBMCs with Trizol reagent. The percentages of naive CD45RAhigh/CD27high T cells were determined by flow cytometry on a PBMC aliquot from every donor. According to the germline V gene, CDR1 reads SGDLS and CDR2 reads YYNGEE. Here V drops 0 bases and J drops 6 bases, and the junction holds 5 bases not matched to any gene. From cysteine to phenylalanine, the CDR3 is 15 amino acids long. Only the CDR3 part of the read is kept: 45 bases, read in frame from the first base. The sample belongs to a study of blood T cells in healthy people across ages (dated by TCRdb to the mid-2010s). About the full investigation: In model experiments, template switching captured roughly one uniquely barcoded TCR beta cDNA molecule for every two T cells. The donors were divided into four age groups: young (average roughly 15 years), middle-aged (around 41), aged (roughly 66) and long-lived (approximately 74). To avoid experimental bias, donors of different ages were spread randomly across the sequencing lanes. Two additional independent replicas of 1 million unique cDNA reads from the same blood draw were analyzed for two donors (one aged 18 to 29 and one aged 80 or older). To track age-related changes in TCR beta repertoire diversity, the study relied on deep sequencing normalized with unique cDNA molecular identifiers. The investigation overall reported the following: Donor CMV infection status was unknown, potentially confounding age-related changes in expanded clonotypes. Estimates of total diversity from one million sequenced T cells were regarded as lower bounds and underestimates. Bulk unsorted PBMC profiling prevented conclusive comparison of naive and antigen-experienced compartments. Compared with the aged group, the long-lived group had more naive CD4+ T cells, fewer expanded clones and increased TCR diversity, a pattern suggesting age selection. As age increased, observed TCR beta diversity per million T cells dropped in a roughly linear way, and a significant reduction was already evident by age 40. A strong correlation was found between observed TCR beta diversity and the percentage of naive T cells measured by flow cytometry.

The source is a man between 65 and 85 years old in good health. The specimen was blood. Recombination joined TRBV9 with TRBJ2-3; 9 middle bases align to TRBD2. The nucleotides read TGTGCCAGCAGCGTAGGTTTAGCGGGAGCGGATACGCAGTATTTT. The encoded protein is CASSVGLAGADTQYF.